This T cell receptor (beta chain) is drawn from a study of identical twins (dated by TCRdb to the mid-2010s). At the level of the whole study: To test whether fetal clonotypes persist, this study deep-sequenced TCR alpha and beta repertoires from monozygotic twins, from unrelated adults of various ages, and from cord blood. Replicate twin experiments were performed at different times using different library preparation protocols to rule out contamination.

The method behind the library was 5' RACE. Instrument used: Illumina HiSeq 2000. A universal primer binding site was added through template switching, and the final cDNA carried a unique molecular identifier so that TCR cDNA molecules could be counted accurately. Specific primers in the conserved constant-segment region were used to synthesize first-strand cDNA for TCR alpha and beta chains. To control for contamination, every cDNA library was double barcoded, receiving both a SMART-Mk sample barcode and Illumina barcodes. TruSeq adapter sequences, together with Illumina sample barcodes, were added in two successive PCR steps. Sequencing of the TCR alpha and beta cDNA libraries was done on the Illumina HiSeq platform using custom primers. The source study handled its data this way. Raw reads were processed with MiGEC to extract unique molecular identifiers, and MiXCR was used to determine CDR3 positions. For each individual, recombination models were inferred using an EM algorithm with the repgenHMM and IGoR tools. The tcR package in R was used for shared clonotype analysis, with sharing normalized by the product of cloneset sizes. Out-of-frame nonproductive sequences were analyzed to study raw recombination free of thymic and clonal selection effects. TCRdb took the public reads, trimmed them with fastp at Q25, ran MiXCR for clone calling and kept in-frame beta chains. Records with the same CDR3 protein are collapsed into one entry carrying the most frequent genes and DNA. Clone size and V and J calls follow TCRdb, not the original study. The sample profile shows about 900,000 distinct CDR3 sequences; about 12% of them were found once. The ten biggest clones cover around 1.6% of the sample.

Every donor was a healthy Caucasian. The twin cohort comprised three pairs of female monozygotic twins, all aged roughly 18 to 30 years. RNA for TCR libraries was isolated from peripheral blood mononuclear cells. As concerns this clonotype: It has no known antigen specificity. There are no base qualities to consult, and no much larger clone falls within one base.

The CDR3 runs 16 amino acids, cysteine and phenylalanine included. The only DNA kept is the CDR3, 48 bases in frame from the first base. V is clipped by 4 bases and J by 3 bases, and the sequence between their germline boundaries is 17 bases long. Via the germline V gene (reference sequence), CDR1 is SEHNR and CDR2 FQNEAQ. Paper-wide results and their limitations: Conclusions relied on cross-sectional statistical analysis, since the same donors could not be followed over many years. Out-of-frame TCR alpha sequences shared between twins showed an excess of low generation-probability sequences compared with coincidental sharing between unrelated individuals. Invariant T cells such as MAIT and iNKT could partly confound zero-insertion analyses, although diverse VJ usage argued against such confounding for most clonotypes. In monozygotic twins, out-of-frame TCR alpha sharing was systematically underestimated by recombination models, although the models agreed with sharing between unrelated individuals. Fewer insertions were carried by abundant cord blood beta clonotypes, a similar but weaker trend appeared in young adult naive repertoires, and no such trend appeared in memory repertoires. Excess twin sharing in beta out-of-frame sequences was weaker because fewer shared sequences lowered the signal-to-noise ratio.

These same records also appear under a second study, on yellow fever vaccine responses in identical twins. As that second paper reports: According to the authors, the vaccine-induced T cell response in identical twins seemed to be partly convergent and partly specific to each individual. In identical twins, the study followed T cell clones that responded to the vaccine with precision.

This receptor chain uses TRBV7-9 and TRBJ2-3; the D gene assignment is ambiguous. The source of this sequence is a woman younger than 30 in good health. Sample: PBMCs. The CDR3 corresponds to CASSSSTLSFTDTQYF. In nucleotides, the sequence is TGTGCCAGCAGCTCGTCGACCTTATCATTTACAGATACGCAGTATTTT.